The T cell receptor beta chain described here comes from a study of T cell repertoires in cytomegalovirus infection (dated by TCRdb to the late 2010s). About the study as a whole: Recently identified HLA-C-restricted CMV epitopes, whose presentation resists viral immunomodulation, were targeted by peptide stimulations together with well-studied HLA-B-restricted epitopes. Donor HLA type was relevant to the analysis, because carriage of CMV infection together with the matching HLA type was indicated by public TCR beta signatures. Broader findings and caveats from the paper: Cumulative frequency of public TCR beta family members discriminated carriers of CMV infection plus the relevant HLA type in this cohort and an independent 352-donor cohort. The ex vivo response was dominated by HLA-C-restricted CMV-specific TCR beta clonotypes, which also provided the single most frequent clonotype in two of eight donors.

Interpreted using the paper, the treatment or condition label stands for: in vitro stimulation with specific CMV peptide epitopes to enrich CMV-specific T cells. Sequenced on an Illumina HiSeq 1500. TCRdb reworked the public reads: Q25 trimming with fastp, MiXCR clone assembly, productive beta chains retained. Merged by CDR3 protein, the rows form single entries marked with the most common genes and DNA. Here the sample has roughly 220,000 distinct CDR3 sequences; 35% to 40% occur a single time. The leading ten clones occupy approximately 59% of the sample. This clonotype was seen only a few times. Its antigen is not yet known. No base quality information exists; no much larger clone differs at one position. Source: CD8+ T cells from cultured PBMCs, taken from culture after CMV antigen stimulation. The sequence came from a human donor in good health (CMV status not recorded). Some clones in this sample may be carry-over from other donors' samples.

This receptor has the CDR3 CASRDQGAKLFF. The DNA is TGTGCCAGCAGGGATCAGGGGGCCAAACTGTTTTTT. Here the chain combines TRBV28 and TRBJ1-4; TRBD1 matches 8 bases in the middle. The CDR3 numbers 12 residues from cysteine through phenylalanine. The entry retains the CDR3 DNA only, 36 bases that are in frame from base 1. CDR1 is given as MDHEN and CDR2 as SYDVKM, both from the germline V gene. V has 6 bases trimmed and J has 11 bases trimmed; junction bases matching no gene number 5.